This TCR beta chain is drawn from a study of cytomegalovirus exposure and HLA in healthy donors. Whole-study results and caveats: The study recorded over 150 TCR beta chains that were cytomegalovirus-associated.

The table lists this clone with a count of one. As yet, its antigen is unknown. The PCR employed 60 Vbeta primers together with 13 Jbeta primers. Some clones are missing from TCRdb's copy, which holds only in-frame ones; the method was immunoSEQ multiplex PCR. The sample lists around 130,000 clones, approximately 85% occurring once. Despite likely unrecorded immune exposures, the donors were nominally healthy at the time of sampling. The sample comprised PBMCs. This sequence originates from a woman aged 35 to 49 in good health and CMV-seronegative.

CDR3 sequence reads: CASSLRDSPNEQFF. The CDR3 region has the DNA TGTGCCAGCAGCCTCCGGGACAGTCCCAATGAGCAGTTCTTC. The rearrangement uses TRBV7-8 and TRBJ2-1, with 7 nucleotides matching TRBD1. Germline lookup yields CDR1 SGHVS and CDR2 FQNEAQ. Unmatched junction bases numbered 7, after V lost 5 bases and J lost 6 bases. The CDR3 contains 14 residues. The entire variable domain, with the rest obtained from reference TRBV7-8 and TRBJ2-1, is as follows: GAGVSQSPRYKVAKRGQDVALRCDPISGHVSLFWYQQALGQGPEFLTYFQNEAQLDKSGLPSDRFFAERPEGSVSTLKIQRTQQEDSAVYLCASSLRDSPNEQFFGPGTRLTVL.